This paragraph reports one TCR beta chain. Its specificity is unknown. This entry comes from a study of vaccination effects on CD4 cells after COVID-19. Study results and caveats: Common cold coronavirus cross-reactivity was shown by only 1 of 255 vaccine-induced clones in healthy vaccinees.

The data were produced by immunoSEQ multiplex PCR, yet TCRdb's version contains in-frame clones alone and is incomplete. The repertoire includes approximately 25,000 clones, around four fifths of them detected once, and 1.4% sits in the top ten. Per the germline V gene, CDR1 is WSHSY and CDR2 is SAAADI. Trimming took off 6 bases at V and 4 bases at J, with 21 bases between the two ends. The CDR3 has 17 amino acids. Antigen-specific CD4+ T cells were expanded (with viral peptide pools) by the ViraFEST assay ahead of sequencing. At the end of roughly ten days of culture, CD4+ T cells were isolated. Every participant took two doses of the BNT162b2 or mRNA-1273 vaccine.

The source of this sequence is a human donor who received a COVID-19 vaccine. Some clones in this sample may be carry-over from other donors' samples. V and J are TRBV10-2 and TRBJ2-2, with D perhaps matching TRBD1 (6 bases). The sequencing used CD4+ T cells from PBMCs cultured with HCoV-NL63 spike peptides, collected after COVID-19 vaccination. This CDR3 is CASRDYNTGKSTGELFF. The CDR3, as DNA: TGCGCCAGCAGAGATTATAATACAGGGAAGTCCACCGGGGAGCTGTTTTTT.